These 16 T cell receptor beta chains originate from one sample sequenced in a study of T cells in Graves' hyperthyroidism and ophthalmopathy. TCR beta CDR3 sequences were amplified from RNA transcripts. The primer set for the first-round RT-PCR of the TCR CDR3 was HTBI. One entry per CDR3 protein results from TCRdb running MiXCR on the multiplex PCR reads. This repertoire shows 330,000 or so distinct CDR3 sequences, around a fifth found once; its top ten account for less than 45%. The sequencing input was blood. These TCRs come from a man over 45 with Graves' ophthalmopathy.

In DNA, the CDR3 is TGTGCCACACAACGGGGTGTCACCGGGGAGCTGTTTTTT. Its translation is CATQRGVTGELFF. The rearrangement joins TRBV24-1 to TRBJ2-2; the D gene is possibly TRBD2 (5 bases). The CDR3 has 13 residues. With 10 bases removed from V and 4 bases from J, the gap between germline ends came to 12 bases. CDR1 is KGHDR, CDR2 SFDVKD, per germline.

This clonotype was seen repeatedly, ten times or more. The rearrangement links TRBV20-1 to TRBJ2-7; 8 bases are a match to TRBD1. The CDR3 is made up of 15 amino acids. The V gene end was trimmed by 1 base and the J gene end by 0 bases; junction bases not matched to a gene: 5. Germline CDR1 and CDR2: DFQATT and SNEGSKA (reference sequence). CDR3 nucleotides: TGCAGTGCTAGAGGTTCAGGGGGCAACTCCTACGAGCAGTACTTC. Translating it yields CSARGSGGNSYEQYF.

This clonotype has a count of ten or more. The chain combines TRBV20-1 with TRBJ2-1, with 9 bases that match TRBD2. The germline gives CDR1 DFQATT, CDR2 SNEGSKA (reference sequence). The trim removed 1 base at V and 7 bases at J, leaving 8 bases unmatched. The CDR3 runs 15 residues. Here the CDR3 DNA reads TGCAGTGCTAGAGCAGTAGCGGGAGTACAGAATGAGCAGTTCTTC. Translation gives CSARAVAGVQNEQFF.

Remarks on this clonotype: A much bigger clone sits one base away, suggesting this may be a read error. This chain links TRBV20-1 with TRBJ2-1; D gene ambiguous. Germline V gene data show CDR1 as DFQATT and CDR2 as SNEGSKA (reference sequence). Trimming took off 0 bases at V and 10 bases at J, with 10 bases between the two ends. The CDR3 is made up of 12 amino acids. The CDR3 region is CSAREWGFEQFF. The CDR3 DNA is TGCAGTGCTAGAGAATGGGGATTCGAGCAGTTCTTC.

The chain uses TRBV27 and TRBJ2-7, with 8 bases aligning to TRBD1. After removal of 6 bases from V and 6 bases from J, the junction contained 19 bases not matched to a gene. Germline V gene data show CDR1 as MNHEY and CDR2 as SMNVEV (reference sequence). The CDR3 has 17 residues. The CDR3 sequence: CASSTKMGQVEDCEQYF. The DNA of the CDR3 is TGTGCCAGCAGCACGAAGATGGGACAGGTTGAAGATTGCGAGCAGTACTTC.

This clonotype occurred many times. The chain is built from TRBV5-1 and TRBJ2-3; 7 bases align to TRBD1. CDR3 length: 16 residues. V lost 0 bases to trimming and J lost 0 bases; unmatched junction nucleotides: 4. Germline V gives CDR1 SGHRS, CDR2 YFSETQ. In nucleotides, the CDR3 is TGCGCCAGCAGCTTGGGGGGACAGCCTAGCACAGATACGCAGTATTTT. Encoded protein: CASSLGGQPSTDTQYF.

This clonotype was detected many times. V is TRBV6-1 and J is TRBJ1-2; D not resolved. Between the trimmed V and J ends, which lost 5 bases and 8 bases, there was a span of 18 bases. Germline-derived CDR1 and CDR2 are MNHNS and SASEGT. CDR3 size: 14 residues. The CDR3 loop reads CASSSTRTSGGYTF. The DNA for the CDR3 is TGTGCCAGCAGTTCTACTCGCACCAGCGGAGGCTACACCTTC.

This sequence joins TRBV5-1 and TRBJ2-2; D unresolved. The CDR3 totals 10 residues. V lost 10 bases and J 5 bases, leaving 6 bases between the germline ends. Germline CDR1 is SGHRS and CDR2 is YFSETQ. As DNA, the CDR3 is TGCGCCCGCTATACCGGGGAGCTGTTTTTT. Amino acids: CARYTGELFF.

Ten or more counts support this clonotype. The chain uses TRBV5-1 and TRBJ2-1; 9 bases align to TRBD2. The germline gives CDR1 SGHRS, CDR2 YFSETQ. Germline trimming cut 6 bases from V and 7 bases from J; bases unmatched to any gene: 11. The CDR3 is 15 residues long. The CDR3 is CASMPSGREGNEQFF. The CDR3 DNA reads as TGCGCCAGCATGCCGAGCGGGCGGGAGGGGAATGAGCAGTTCTTC.

This clonotype has only a few counts. Sequence at one end of the junction differs from germline and may be a read error. This chain connects TRBV7-7 to TRBJ2-1, with 13 bases lining up with TRBD2. Germline V gives CDR1 SSHAT, CDR2 FNYEAQ (reference sequence). The CDR3 totals 18 residues. This chain's CDR3 is CASSSGLAGEVSYNEQFF. The CDR3 DNA reads as TGTGCTAGCAGCTCAGGACTAGCGGGAGAAGTCTCCTACAATGAGCAGTTCTTC.

This clonotype was recorded a few times. This chain connects TRBV20-1 to TRBJ2-7, with D perhaps matching TRBD1 or TRBD2 (5 bases each). CDR1 and CDR2 (germline): DFQATT, SNEGSKA (reference sequence). Trimming removed 3 bases from V and 0 bases from J, with 18 bases in between. The CDR3 is 16 amino acids. This chain's CDR3 is CSARTPRDRYSYEQYF. In nucleotides, the CDR3 is TGCAGTGCTAGGACCCCTAGGGACCGTTACTCCTACGAGCAGTACTTC.

The chain combines TRBV5-4 with TRBJ1-1; tentatively, D is TRBD1 (5 bases). The V gene lost 2 bases and the J gene lost 5 bases, with 13 bases spanning the gap. The CDR3 is 14 residues long. Germline CDR1 SGHNT, CDR2 YYREEE (reference sequence). The CDR3 loop reads CASSLTGERTEAFF. CDR3 nucleotide sequence: TGTGCCAGCAGCTTAACAGGAGAGAGAACTGAAGCTTTCTTT.

The V call is TRBV24-1, the J call TRBJ1-1; the D is unclear. The CDR3 runs to 13 residues. Trimming removed 4 bases at V and 11 bases at J, with 16 bases between. Per the germline V gene, CDR1 is KGHDR and CDR2 is SFDVKD. The CDR3 DNA reads as TGTGCCACCAGTGACAGGTCCTTTGGTGAGGCTTTCTTT. Amino acid sequence: CATSDRSFGEAFF.

This clonotype was observed a few times. CDR3: CASSYTGRTDTQYF. The CDR3 DNA follows: TGTGCCAGCAGCTACACGGGTCGGACAGATACGCAGTATTTT. The chain combines TRBV5-4 with TRBJ2-3; D gene uncertain. The CDR3 spans 14 residues. V shed 3 bases and J shed 3 bases, with 11 bases lying between them. Germline V gene lookup returns CDR1 SGHNT and CDR2 YYREEE (reference sequence).

The V and J genes are TRBV5-4 and TRBJ1-1; possible D gene TRBD1, 6 bases. The germline gives CDR1 SGHNT, CDR2 YYREEE (reference sequence). Trimming removed 4 bases at V and 1 base at J, with 14 bases between. The length of the CDR3 is 15 residues. The CDR3 loop reads CASSATTGQNTEAFF. CDR3 coding DNA: TGTGCCAGCAGCGCCACAACAGGGCAGAACACTGAAGCTTTCTTT.

V is TRBV6-1 and J is TRBJ2-2, with TRBD2 identical over 7 bases. Trimming removed 3 bases from V and 0 bases from J; junction bases left unmatched: 13. Germline CDR1 MNHNS, CDR2 SASEGT. The CDR3 spans 19 residues. The CDR3 DNA is TGTGCCAGCAGTGACCCACCTGGGGGGGGGTTCGCGAACACCGGGGAGCTGTTTTTT. Translation: CASSDPPGGGFANTGELFF.